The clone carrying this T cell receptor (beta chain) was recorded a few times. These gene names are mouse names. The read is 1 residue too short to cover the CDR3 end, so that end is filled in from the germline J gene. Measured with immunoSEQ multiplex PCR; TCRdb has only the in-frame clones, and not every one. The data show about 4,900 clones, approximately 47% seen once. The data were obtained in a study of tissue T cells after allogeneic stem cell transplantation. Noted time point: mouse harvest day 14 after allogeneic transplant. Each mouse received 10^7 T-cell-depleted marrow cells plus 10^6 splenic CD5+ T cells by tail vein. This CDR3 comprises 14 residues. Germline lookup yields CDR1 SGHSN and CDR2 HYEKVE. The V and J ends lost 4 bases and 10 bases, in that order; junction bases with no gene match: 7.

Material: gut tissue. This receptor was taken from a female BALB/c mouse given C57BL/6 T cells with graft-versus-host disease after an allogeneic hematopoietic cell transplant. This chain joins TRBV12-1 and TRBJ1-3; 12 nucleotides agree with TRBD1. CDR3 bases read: TGTGCCAGCTCCCTCCGGGACAGGGGGCGGACGCTCTAT. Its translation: CASSLRDRGRTLY. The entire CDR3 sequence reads CASSLRDRGRTLYF. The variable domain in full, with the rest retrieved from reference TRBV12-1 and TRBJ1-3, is DSGVVQSPRHIIKEKGGRSVLTCIPISGHSNVVWYQQTLGKELKFLIQHYEKVERDKGFLPSRFSVQQFDDYHSEMNMSALELEDSAMYFCASSLRDRGRTLYFGEGSRLIVV.